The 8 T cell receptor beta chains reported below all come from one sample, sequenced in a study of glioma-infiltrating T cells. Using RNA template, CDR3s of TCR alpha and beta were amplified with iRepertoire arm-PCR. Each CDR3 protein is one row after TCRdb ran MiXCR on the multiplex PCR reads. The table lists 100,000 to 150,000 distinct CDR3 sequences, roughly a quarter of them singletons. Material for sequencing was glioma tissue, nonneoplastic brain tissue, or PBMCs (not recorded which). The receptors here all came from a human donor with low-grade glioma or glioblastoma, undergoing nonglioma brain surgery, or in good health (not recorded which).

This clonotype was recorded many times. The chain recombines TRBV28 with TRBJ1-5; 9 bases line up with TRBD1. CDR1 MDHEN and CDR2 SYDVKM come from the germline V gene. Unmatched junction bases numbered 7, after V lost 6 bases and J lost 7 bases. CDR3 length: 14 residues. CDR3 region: CASSGQGRAQPQHF. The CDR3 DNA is TGTGCCAGCAGCGGACAGGGGAGGGCCCAGCCCCAGCATTTT.

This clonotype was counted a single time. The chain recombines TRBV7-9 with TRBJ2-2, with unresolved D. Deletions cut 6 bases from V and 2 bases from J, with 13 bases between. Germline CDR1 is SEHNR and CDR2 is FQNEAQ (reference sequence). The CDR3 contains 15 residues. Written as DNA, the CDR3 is TGTGCCAGCAGTCCCCGTGCTTTAAACACCGGGGAGCTGTTTTTT. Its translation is CASSPRALNTGELFF.

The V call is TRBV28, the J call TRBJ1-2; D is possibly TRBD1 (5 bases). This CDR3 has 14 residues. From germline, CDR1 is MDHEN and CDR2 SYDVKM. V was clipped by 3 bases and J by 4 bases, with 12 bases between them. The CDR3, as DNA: TGTGCCAGCAGTTTGCTTACAGGAGGCTATGGCTACACCTTC. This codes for CASSLLTGGYGYTF.

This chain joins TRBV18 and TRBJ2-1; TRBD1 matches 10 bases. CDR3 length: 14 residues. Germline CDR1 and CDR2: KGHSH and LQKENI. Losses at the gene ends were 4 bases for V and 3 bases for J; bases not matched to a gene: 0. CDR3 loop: CASSRTGGYNEQFF. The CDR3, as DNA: TGTGCCAGCTCACGGACAGGGGGCTACAATGAGCAGTTCTTC.

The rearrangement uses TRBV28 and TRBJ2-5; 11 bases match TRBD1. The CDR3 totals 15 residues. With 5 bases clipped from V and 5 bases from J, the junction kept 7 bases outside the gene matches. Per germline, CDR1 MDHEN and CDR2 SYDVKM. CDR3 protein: CASSPRTGGRETQYF. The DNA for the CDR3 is TGTGCCAGCAGTCCGCGGACAGGGGGCAGGGAGACCCAGTACTTC.

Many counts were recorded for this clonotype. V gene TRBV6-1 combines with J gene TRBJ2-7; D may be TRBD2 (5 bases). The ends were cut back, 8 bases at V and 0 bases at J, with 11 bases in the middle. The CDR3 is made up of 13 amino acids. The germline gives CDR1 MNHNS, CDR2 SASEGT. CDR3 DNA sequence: TGTGCCAGCGGGGAGAGAAGCTCCTACGAGCAGTACGTC. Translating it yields CASGERSSYEQYV.

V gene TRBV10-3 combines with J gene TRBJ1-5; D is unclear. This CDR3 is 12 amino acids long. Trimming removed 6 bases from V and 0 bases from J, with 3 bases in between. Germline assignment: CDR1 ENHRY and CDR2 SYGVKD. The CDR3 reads CAISVSNQPQHF. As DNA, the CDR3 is TGTGCCATCAGCGTTAGCAATCAGCCCCAGCATTTT.

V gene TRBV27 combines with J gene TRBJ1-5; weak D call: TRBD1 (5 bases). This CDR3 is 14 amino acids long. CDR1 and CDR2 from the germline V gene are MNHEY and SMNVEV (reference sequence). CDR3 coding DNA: TGTGTTAGCAGTTTCGGCAGGGCCGGTCAGCCCCAGCATTTT. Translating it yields CVSSFGRAGQPQHF.